This is a list of T cell receptor beta chains from one sample in a study of Ad26.COV2.S vaccination and SARS-CoV-2 variants. Some clones are missing from TCRdb's copy, which holds only in-frame ones; the method was immunoSEQ multiplex PCR. The table includes over 200,000 clones, more than 75% detected once. Sample: peripheral blood, taken in a trial of Ad26.COV2.S vaccine versus placebo. The receptors stem from a person aged 18 to 65 who received the Ad26.COV2.S COVID-19 vaccine or a placebo. Each CDR3 is given with its conserved first and last residue. A D gene is named only where the DNA matches it firmly. Clone size is shown for a subset of rows, as once, few, many or a class of expanded clone.

NA	TRBJ2-1	few	TRBV7-2	CASSLRQSSYNEQFF	TGTGCCAGCAGTTTACGACAGAGCTCCTACAATGAGCAGTTCTTC
TRBD2	TRBJ2-7	NA	TRBV6-2/TRBV6-3	CASSTSGSRYEQYF	TGTGCCAGCAGTACTAGCGGGAGTCGCTACGAGCAGTACTTC
TRBD2	TRBJ2-3	NA	TRBV28	CASTQVGGGRDTDTQYF	TGTGCCAGCACCCAGGTTGGCGGGGGGCGGGACACAGATACGCAGTATTTT
NA	TRBJ1-3	NA	TRBV7-9	CASSQQLSSGNTIYF	TGTGCCAGCAGCCAACAGCTCAGCTCTGGAAACACCATATATTTT
TRBD1	TRBJ2-7	NA	TRBV19	CASSIGTGGYEQYF	TGTGCCAGTAGTATAGGCACAGGGGGCTACGAGCAGTACTTC
NA	TRBJ2-3	NA	TRBV28	CASSLGDTQYF	TGTGCCAGCAGCCTCGGAGATACGCAGTATTTT
NA	TRBJ1-5	NA	TRBV5-8	CASSFGVSNQPQHF	TGTGCCAGCAGCTTTGGTGTTAGCAATCAGCCCCAGCATTTT
NA	TRBJ2-2	NA	TRBV6-5	CASSREGSTTGELFF	TGTGCCAGTTCCCGTGAGGGTTCCACCACCGGGGAGCTGTTTTTT
TRBD2	TRBJ2-7	NA	TRBV6-5	CASSYSSGGVPYEQYF	TGTGCCAGCAGTTACTCTAGCGGGGGGGTCCCCTACGAGCAGTACTTC
NA	TRBJ1-2	NA	TRBV7-2	CASSLSWVWYGYTF	TGTGCCAGCAGCTTGTCCTGGGTGTGGTATGGCTACACCTTC
NA	TRBJ1-1	NA	TRBV7-2	CASSQDRYDEAFF	TGTGCCAGCAGCCAAGACAGGTATGATGAAGCTTTCTTT
TRBD1	TRBJ2-7	once	TRBV7-9	CASSSTGTAAYEQYF	TGTGCCAGCAGCTCGACCGGGACAGCTGCCTACGAGCAGTACTTC
TRBD2	TRBJ2-1	NA	TRBV10-3	CAISESGGFSDEQFF	TGTGCCATCAGTGAGTCGGGGGGGTTTAGTGATGAGCAGTTCTTC
NA	TRBJ2-7	NA	TRBV7-2	CASSLQGRGGSLLEQYF	TGTGCCAGCAGCTTACAGGGGCGGGGCGGGAGTTTGCTGGAGCAGTACTTC
TRBD2	TRBJ2-3	NA	TRBV27	CASRGLAGAPGGDTQYF	TGTGCCAGCAGGGGACTAGCGGGAGCCCCCGGCGGAGATACGCAGTATTTT
NA	TRBJ1-2	NA	TRBV30	CAWGGGDGYTF	TGTGCCTGGGGCGGTGGGGATGGCTACACCTTC
NA	TRBJ2-2	NA	TRBV5-4	CASSPDSSTGELFF	TGTGCCAGCAGCCCTGACAGTTCCACCGGGGAGCTGTTTTTT
NA	TRBJ2-5	NA	TRBV2	CASSVSAWETQYF	TGTGCCAGCAGTGTGTCAGCGTGGGAGACCCAGTACTTC
NA	TRBJ1-2	NA	TRBV19	CASREFNYGYTF	TGTGCCAGTAGAGAATTTAACTATGGCTACACCTTC
NA	TRBJ1-4	NA	TRBV28	CASSPTFPVVEKLFF	TGTGCCAGCAGCCCCACTTTCCCGGTCGTTGAAAAACTGTTTTTT
NA	TRBJ2-7	NA	TRBV11-2	CASSSLTGVEQYF	TGTGCCAGCAGCTCCTTAACGGGGGTCGAGCAGTACTTC
TRBD1	TRBJ2-3	NA	TRBV29-1	CSALGDSPGNTDTQYF	TGCAGCGCCCTGGGGGACAGCCCGGGGAACACAGATACGCAGTATTTT
NA	TRBJ2-3	NA	TRBV20-1	CSARDDTQYF	TGCAGTGCTAGAGATGATACGCAGTATTTT
NA	TRBJ2-3	NA	TRBV5-1	CASSLVGVGTDTQYF	TGCGCCAGCAGCTTGGTAGGGGTTGGCACAGATACGCAGTATTTT
NA	TRBJ1-2	NA	TRBV19	CASSIGSGGNYGYTF	TGTGCCAGTAGTATCGGTAGTGGCGGGAACTATGGCTACACCTTC
TRBD1	TRBJ2-3	NA	TRBV27	CASSLVGGQGTDTQYF	TGTGCCAGCAGTTTAGTGGGGGGACAGGGGACAGATACGCAGTATTTT
TRBD1	TRBJ2-5	NA	TRBV24-1	CATSDFRDREQETQYF	TGTGCCACCAGTGATTTTAGGGACAGAGAACAAGAGACCCAGTACTTC
NA	TRBJ1-1	NA	TRBV5-6	CASSPAVGDTEAFF	TGTGCCAGCAGCCCGGCGGTGGGGGACACTGAAGCTTTCTTT
TRBD1	TRBJ1-2	NA	TRBV4-3	CASSQGVQGADGYTF	TGCGCCAGCAGCCAAGGGGTACAGGGGGCAGATGGCTACACCTTC
TRBD1	TRBJ2-7	NA	TRBV5-1	CASSPRTGISYEQYF	TGCGCCAGCAGCCCAAGGACAGGGATATCCTACGAGCAGTACTTC
TRBD1	TRBJ1-2	NA	TRBV27	CASSLGTGASYGYTF	TGTGCCAGCAGTTTAGGGACAGGAGCATCCTATGGCTACACCTTC
NA	TRBJ1-2	NA	TRBV7-8	CASSPRTGNYGYTF	TGTGCCAGCAGCCCGCGGACGGGGAACTATGGCTACACCTTC
NA	TRBJ1-6	NA	TRBV5-8	CASSSGTRSNSPLHF	TGTGCCAGCAGTTCCGGGACTCGTAGTAATTCACCCCTCCACTTT
NA	TRBJ2-1	once	TRBV12-3/TRBV12-4	CASSQGWSEQFF	TGTGCCAGCAGTCAGGGTTGGAGTGAGCAGTTCTTC
NA	TRBJ2-7	NA	TRBV28	CATNRGAYEQYF	TGTGCCACCAACCGAGGGGCCTACGAGCAGTACTTC
TRBD1	TRBJ2-3	NA	TRBV9	CASSRGDRADTQYF	TGTGCCAGCAGCAGGGGGGACAGGGCAGATACGCAGTATTTT
TRBD1	TRBJ2-1	NA	TRBV30	CAWSGDRGYNEQFF	TGTGCCTGGAGTGGGGACAGGGGTTACAATGAGCAGTTCTTC
NA	TRBJ1-1	NA	TRBV4-3	CASSQDRGTEAFF	TGCGCCAGCAGCCAAGATCGGGGTACTGAAGCTTTCTTT
NA	TRBJ1-1	once	TRBV29-1	CSVERGNTEAFF	TGCAGCGTTGAGAGAGGGAACACTGAAGCTTTCTTT
NA	TRBJ2-3	NA	TRBV6-4	CASSDHGPSDTQYF	TGTGCCAGCAGTGACCATGGGCCCTCAGATACGCAGTATTTT
NA	TRBJ2-7	NA	TRBV5-1	CASSLGRGDYEQYF	TGCGCCAGCAGCTTGGGGAGGGGGGACTACGAGCAGTACTTC
NA	TRBJ1-1	NA	TRBV30	CAWKFLHTEAFF	TGTGCCTGGAAATTTTTGCACACTGAAGCTTTCTTT
TRBD2	TRBJ2-7	NA	TRBV27	CASSSTSASGLGEGVVYF	TGTGCCAGCAGTAGCACTTCAGCTAGCGGTCTGGGGGAGGGAGTGGTGTACTTC
NA	TRBJ1-1	NA	TRBV15	CATSRDNMNTEAFF	TGTGCCACCAGCAGAGACAACATGAACACTGAAGCTTTCTTT
TRBD1	TRBJ2-7	many	TRBV5-6	CASSLTGTGDEQYF	TGTGCCAGCAGCTTGACCGGGACAGGGGACGAGCAGTACTTC
TRBD1	TRBJ1-6	NA	TRBV5-1	CASSWTGTENSPLHF	TGCGCCAGCAGCTGGACCGGGACAGAGAATTCACCCCTCCACTTT
TRBD2	TRBJ2-5	NA	TRBV12-3/TRBV12-4	CASTASGEETQYF	TGTGCCAGCACAGCTAGCGGAGAAGAGACCCAGTACTTC
TRBD1	TRBJ2-7	NA	TRBV19	CASSINRDRGHEQYF	TGTGCCAGTAGTATTAACCGGGACAGGGGTCACGAGCAGTACTTC
TRBD2	TRBJ2-7	NA	TRBV28	CASSFGGVTIYEQYF	TGTGCCAGCAGTTTTGGGGGGGTTACAATATACGAGCAGTACTTC
TRBD2	TRBJ2-7	NA	TRBV19	CASSILAGAPEQYF	TGTGCCAGTAGTATACTAGCGGGAGCTCCCGAGCAGTACTTC
NA	TRBJ1-3	NA	TRBV6-6	CASSYGQGYRNTIYF	TGTGCCAGCAGTTACGGGCAGGGTTACCGAAACACCATATATTTT
NA	TRBJ2-7	NA	TRBV11-2	CASSQSYEQYF	TGTGCCAGCAGCCAGAGCTACGAGCAGTACTTC